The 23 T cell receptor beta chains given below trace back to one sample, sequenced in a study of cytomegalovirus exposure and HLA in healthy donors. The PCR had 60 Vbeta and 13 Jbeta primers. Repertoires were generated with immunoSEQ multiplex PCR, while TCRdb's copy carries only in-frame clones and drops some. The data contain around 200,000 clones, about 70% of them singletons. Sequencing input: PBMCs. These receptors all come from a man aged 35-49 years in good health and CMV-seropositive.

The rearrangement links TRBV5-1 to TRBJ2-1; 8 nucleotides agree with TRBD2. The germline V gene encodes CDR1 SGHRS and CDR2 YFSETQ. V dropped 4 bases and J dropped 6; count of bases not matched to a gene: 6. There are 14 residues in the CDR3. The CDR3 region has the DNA TGCGCCAGCAGCCCGGGGGGGGGAATCAATGAGCAGTTCTTC. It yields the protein CASSPGGGINEQFF.

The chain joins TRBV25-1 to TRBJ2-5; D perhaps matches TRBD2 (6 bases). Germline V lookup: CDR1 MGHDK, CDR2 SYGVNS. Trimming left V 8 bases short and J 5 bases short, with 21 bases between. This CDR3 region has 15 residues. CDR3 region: CASSLEGLSGETQYF. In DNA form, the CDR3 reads TGTGCCAGCTCTCTGGAGGGGCTCTCCGGGGAGACCCAGTACTTC.

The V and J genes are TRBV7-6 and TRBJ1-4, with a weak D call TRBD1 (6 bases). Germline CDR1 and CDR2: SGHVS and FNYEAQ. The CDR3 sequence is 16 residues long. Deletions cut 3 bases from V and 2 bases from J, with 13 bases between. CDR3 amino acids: CASSFWTVPTNEKLFF. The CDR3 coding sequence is TGTGCCAGCAGCTTTTGGACAGTACCGACTAATGAAAAACTGTTTTTT.

CDR3 sequence (DNA): TGCGCCAGCAGCCACTCAGGGGGATGGATGAACACTGAAGCTTTCTTT. Translated: CASSHSGGWMNTEAFF. The chain links TRBV4-1 to TRBJ1-1, with 7 bases that match TRBD1. Germline loops: CDR1 MGHRA, CDR2 YSYEKL. The CDR3 totals 16 residues. Germline trimming cut 3 bases from V and 0 bases from J; bases unmatched to any gene: 7.

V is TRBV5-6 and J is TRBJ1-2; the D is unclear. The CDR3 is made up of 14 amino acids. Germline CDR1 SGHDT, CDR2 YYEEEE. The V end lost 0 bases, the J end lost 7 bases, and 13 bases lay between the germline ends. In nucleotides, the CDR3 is TGTGCCAGCAGCTTGGTGGAGGGCGCTCTTGGCTACACCTTC. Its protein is CASSLVEGALGYTF.

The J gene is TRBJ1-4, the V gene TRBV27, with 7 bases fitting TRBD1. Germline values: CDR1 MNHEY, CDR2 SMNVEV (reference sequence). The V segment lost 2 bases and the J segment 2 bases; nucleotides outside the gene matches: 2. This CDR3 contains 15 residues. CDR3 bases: TGTGCCAGCAGTTTACAACAGGGGACTAATGAAAAACTGTTTTTT. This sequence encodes CASSLQQGTNEKLFF.

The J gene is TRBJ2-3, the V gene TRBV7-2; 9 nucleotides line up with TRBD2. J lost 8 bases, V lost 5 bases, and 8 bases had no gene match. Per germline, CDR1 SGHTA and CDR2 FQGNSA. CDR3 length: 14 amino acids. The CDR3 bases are TGTGCCAGCAGCATAGGGGGGACTAGCCCTACGCAGTATTTT. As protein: CASSIGGTSPTQYF.

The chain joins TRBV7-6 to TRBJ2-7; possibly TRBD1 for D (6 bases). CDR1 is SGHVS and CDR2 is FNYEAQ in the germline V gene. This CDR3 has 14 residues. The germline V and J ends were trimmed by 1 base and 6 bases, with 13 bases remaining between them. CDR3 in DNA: TGTGCCAGCAGCTTAGAGGGGGACGGGCTCGAGCAGTACTTC. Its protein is CASSLEGDGLEQYF.

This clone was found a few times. The CDR3 loop is CASSYGAYGYTF. The CDR3, as DNA: TGTGCCAGCAGTTACGGGGCCTATGGCTACACCTTC. The V call is TRBV6-6, the J call TRBJ1-2, with a tentative D call TRBD1 (5 bases). V shed 2 bases and J shed 4 bases, with 5 bases lying between them. Germline V lookup: CDR1 MNHNY, CDR2 SVGAGI (reference sequence). The length of the CDR3 is 12 residues.

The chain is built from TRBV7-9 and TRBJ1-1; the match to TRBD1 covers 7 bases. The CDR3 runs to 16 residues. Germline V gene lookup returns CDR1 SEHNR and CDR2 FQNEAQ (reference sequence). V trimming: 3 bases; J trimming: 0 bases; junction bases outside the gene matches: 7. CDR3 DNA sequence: TGTGCCAGCAGCTTCCCAAGACAGGGCTTGAACACTGAAGCTTTCTTT. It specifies CASSFPRQGLNTEAFF.

The DNA of the CDR3 is TGTGCCAGCAGTTTCTCAGGGGGTGGATTCTACGAGCAGTACTTC. Protein: CASSFSGGGFYEQYF. The chain employs TRBV6-5 and TRBJ2-7; TRBD1 aligns across 7 bases. In germline, CDR1 is MNHEY, CDR2 SVGAGI. With 4 bases clipped from V and 3 bases from J, the junction kept 9 bases outside the gene matches. The CDR3 is 15 amino acids.

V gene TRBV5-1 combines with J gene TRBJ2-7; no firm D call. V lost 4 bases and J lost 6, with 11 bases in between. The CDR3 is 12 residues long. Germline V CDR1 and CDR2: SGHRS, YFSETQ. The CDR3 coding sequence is TGCGCCAGCAGCGGGCCCCACCCCGAGCAGTACTTC. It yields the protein CASSGPHPEQYF.

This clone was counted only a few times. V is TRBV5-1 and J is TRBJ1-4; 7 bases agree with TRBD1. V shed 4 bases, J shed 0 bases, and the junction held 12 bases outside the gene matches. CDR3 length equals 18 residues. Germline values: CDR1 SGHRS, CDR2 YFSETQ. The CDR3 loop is CASSNSGQVVATNEKLFF. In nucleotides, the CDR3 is TGCGCCAGCAGCAACAGTGGACAGGTAGTTGCAACTAATGAAAAACTGTTTTTT.

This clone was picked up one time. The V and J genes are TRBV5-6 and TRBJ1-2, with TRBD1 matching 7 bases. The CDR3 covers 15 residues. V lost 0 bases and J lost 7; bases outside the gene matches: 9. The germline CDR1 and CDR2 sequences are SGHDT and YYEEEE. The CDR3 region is CASSLGEKGAFGYTF. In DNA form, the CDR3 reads TGTGCCAGCAGCTTGGGGGAAAAGGGGGCTTTTGGCTACACCTTC.

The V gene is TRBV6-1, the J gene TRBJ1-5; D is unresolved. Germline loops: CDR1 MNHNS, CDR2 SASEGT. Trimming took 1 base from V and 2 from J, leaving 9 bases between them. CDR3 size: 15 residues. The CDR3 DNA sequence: TGTGCCAGCAGTGAAGGAGTCGTGGGCAATCAGCCCCAGCATTTT. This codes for CASSEGVVGNQPQHF.

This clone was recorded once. The CDR3 sequence is CASSLDSSYEQYF. CDR3 sequence (DNA): TGTGCCAGCAGTCTTGACAGCTCCTACGAGCAGTACTTC. The chain has TRBV27 and TRBJ2-7; possibly TRBD1 for D (5 bases). V lost 5 bases to trimming and J lost 0 bases, with 8 bases between them. The CDR3 spans 13 residues. CDR1 MNHEY and CDR2 SMNVEV come from the germline V gene (reference sequence).

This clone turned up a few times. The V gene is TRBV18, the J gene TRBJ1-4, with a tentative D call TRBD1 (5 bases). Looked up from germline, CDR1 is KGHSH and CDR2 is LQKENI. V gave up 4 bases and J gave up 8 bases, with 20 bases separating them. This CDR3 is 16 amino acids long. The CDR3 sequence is CASSLNPAGPGEKLFF. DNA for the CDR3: TGTGCCAGCTCACTAAACCCTGCGGGGCCAGGGGAAAAACTGTTTTTT.

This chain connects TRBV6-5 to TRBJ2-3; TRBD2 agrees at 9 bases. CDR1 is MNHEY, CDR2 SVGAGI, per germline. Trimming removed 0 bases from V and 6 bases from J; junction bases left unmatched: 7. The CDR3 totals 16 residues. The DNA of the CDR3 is TGTGCCAGCAGTTACTCTAGCGGGGGAGCAGCCGATACGCAGTATTTT. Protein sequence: CASSYSSGGAADTQYF.

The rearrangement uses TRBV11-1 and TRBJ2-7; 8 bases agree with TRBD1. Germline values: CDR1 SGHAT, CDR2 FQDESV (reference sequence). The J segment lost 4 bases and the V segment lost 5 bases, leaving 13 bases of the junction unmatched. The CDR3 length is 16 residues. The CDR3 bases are TGTGCCAGCAGCCTAAGCCGAAGAGGGACAGGATACGAGCAGTACTTC. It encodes CASSLSRRGTGYEQYF. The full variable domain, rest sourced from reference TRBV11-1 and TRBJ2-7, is EAEVAQSPRYKITEKSQAVAFWCDPISGHATLYWYRQILGQGPELLVQFQDESVVDDSQLPKDRFSAERLKGVDSTLKIQPAELGDSAMYLCASSLSRRGTGYEQYFGPGTRLTVT.

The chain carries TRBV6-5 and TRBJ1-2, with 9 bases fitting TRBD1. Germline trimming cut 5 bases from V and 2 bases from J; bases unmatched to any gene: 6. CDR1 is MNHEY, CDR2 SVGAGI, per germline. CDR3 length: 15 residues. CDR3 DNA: TGTGCCAGCAGTATCCGGACAGGGGAGAACTATGGCTACACCTTC. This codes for CASSIRTGENYGYTF.

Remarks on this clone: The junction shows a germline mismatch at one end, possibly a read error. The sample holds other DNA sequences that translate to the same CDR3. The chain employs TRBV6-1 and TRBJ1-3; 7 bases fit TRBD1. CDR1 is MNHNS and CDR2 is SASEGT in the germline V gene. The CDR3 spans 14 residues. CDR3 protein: CASSQTGIGNTIYF. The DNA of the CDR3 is TGTGCCAGCAGCCAGACAGGGATTGGAAACACCATATATTTC.

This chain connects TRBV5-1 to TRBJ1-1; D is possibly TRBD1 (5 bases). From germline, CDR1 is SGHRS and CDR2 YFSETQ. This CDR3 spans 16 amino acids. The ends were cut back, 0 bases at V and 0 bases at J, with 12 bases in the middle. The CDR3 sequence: CASSLGKTVMNTEAFF. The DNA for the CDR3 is TGCGCCAGCAGCTTGGGGAAGACAGTCATGAACACTGAAGCTTTCTTT.

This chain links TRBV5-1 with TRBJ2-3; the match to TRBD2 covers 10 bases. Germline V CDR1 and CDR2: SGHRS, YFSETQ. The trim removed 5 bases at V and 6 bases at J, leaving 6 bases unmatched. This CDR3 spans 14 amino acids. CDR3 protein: CASRKTAGGDTQYF. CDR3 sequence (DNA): TGCGCCAGCAGAAAGACAGCGGGGGGGGATACGCAGTATTTT.